Listed below are T cell receptor beta chains from one sample, sequenced in a study of response to subunit inactivated influenza vaccine. TCRdb fed the RT-PCR reads into MiXCR, producing one record per CDR3 protein. The repertoire holds 500,000 to 600,000 distinct CDR3 sequences, with about 12% as singletons. Sample: PBMCs from blood, taken on the day of vaccination. Source of these receptors: a man between 45 and 60 years old who received an inactivated influenza vaccine. CDR3s leave out the opening cysteine and the closing phenylalanine or tryptophan.

j_call v_call cdr3_aa
TRBJ2-3 TRBV6-5 ASSYAGGTQY
TRBJ2-7 TRBV6-1 ASSRGLAEPYEQY
TRBJ2-1 TRBV12-3/TRBV12-4 ASSFRLAELPYNEQF
TRBJ2-7 TRBV12-3/TRBV12-4 ASSFSTTPGEQY
TRBJ2-3 TRBV20-1 SANPSGIVDTQY
TRBJ1-5 TRBV15 ATSRRGTVNQPQH
TRBJ2-1 TRBV5-1 ASNYLLAGISYNEQF
TRBJ2-7 TRBV16 ASSQFPTSVYEQY
TRBJ2-3 TRBV5-5 ASSLAATDGNTQY
TRBJ1-1 TRBV7-9 ASSLRQGRSMNTEAF
TRBJ2-1 TRBV28 ATRQGSSYNEQF
TRBJ1-2 TRBV5-1 ASSLQGATYGYT
TRBJ2-1 TRBV29-1 SVESGGSYNEQF
TRBJ2-6 TRBV3-1 ASSRQGSGANVLT
TRBJ1-2 TRBV29-1 SVAQGPNYGYT
TRBJ1-6 TRBV12-3/TRBV12-4 ASRQQEVNSPLH
TRBJ2-3 TRBV20-1 SAQPGQGADTQY
TRBJ2-5 TRBV2 ASSELIPEETQY
TRBJ2-2 TRBV6-4 ASSDSSGGKMYGELF
TRBJ2-7 TRBV9 ASSARPEWDEQY
TRBJ2-3 TRBV19 ASSIDGTSGSLADTQY
TRBJ2-3 TRBV10-3 ASLGLNTDTQY
TRBJ2-3 TRBV7-9 ATYLGGSTDTQY
TRBJ2-3 TRBV5-1 ASSQGQGGADTQY
TRBJ2-1 TRBV24-1 ATRPRGEAGMAEQF